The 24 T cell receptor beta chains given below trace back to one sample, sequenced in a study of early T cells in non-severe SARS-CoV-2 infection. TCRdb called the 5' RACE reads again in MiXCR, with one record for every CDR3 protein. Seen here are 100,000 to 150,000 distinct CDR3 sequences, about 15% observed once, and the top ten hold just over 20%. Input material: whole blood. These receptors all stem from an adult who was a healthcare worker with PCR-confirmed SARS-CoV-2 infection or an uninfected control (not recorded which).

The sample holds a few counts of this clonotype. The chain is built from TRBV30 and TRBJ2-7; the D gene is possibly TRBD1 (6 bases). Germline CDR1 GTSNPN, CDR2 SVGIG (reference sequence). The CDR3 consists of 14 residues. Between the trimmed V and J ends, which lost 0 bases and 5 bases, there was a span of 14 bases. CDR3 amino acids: CAWSVGTPPDEQYF. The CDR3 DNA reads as TGTGCCTGGAGTGTTGGGACACCACCGGACGAGCAGTACTTC.

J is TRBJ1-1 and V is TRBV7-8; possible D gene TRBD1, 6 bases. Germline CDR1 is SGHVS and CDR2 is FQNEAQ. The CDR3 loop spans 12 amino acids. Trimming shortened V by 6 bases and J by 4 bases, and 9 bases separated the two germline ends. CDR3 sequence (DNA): TGTGCCAGCAGGCCCAGGGGCACTGAAGCTTTCTTT. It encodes CASRPRGTEAFF.

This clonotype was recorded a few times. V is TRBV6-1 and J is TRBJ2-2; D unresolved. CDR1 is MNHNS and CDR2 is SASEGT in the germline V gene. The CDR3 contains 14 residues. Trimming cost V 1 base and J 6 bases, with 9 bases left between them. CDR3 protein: CASSEDGFAGELFF. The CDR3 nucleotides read TGTGCCAGCAGTGAAGACGGGTTTGCCGGGGAGCTGTTTTTT.

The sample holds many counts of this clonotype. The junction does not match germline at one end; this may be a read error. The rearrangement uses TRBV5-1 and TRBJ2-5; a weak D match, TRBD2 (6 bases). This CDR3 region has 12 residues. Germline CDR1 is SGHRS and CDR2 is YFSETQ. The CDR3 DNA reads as TGTGCCAGCAGCTTGGAGGGAGAGACCCAGTACTTC. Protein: CASSLEGETQYF.

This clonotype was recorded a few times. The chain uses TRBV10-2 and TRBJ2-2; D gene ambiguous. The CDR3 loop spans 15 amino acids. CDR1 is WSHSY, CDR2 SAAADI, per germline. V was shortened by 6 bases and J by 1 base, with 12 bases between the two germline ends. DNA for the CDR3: TGCGCCAGCAGCACCGAGACCCAGAACACCGGGGAGCTGTTTTTT. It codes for CASSTETQNTGELFF.

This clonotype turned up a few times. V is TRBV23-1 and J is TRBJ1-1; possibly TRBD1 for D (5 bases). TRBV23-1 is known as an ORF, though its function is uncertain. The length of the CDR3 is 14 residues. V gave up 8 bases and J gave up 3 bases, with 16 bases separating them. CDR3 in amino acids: CASFKAGPDTEAFF. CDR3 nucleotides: TGCGCCAGCTTTAAGGCAGGGCCGGACACTGAAGCTTTCTTT.

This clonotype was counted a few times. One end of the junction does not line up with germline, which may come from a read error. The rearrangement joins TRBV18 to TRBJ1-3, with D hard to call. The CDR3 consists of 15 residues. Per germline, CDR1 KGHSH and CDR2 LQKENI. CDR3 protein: CASSPPSGPGNTIYF. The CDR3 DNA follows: TGTGCCAGCTCCCCACCCTCCGGGCCTGGAAACACCATATATTTT.

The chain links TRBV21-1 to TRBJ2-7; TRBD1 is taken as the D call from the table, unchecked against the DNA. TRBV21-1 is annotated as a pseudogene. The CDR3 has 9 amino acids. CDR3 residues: CVPGHEQYF. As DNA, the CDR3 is TGTGTCCCGGGCCACGAGCAGTACTTC.

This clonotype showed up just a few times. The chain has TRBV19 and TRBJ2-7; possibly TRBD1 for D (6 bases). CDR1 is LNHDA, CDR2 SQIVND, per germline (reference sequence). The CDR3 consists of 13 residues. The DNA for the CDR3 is TGTGCTAGACGGGACACCGGGCGGTACGAGCAGTACTTC. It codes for CARRDTGRYEQYF.

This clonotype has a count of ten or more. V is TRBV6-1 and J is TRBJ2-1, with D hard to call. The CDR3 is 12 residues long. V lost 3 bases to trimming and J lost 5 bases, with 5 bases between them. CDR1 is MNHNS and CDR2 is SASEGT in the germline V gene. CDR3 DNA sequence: TGTGCCAGCAGTGAGGTCCACAATGAGCAGTTCTTC. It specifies CASSEVHNEQFF.

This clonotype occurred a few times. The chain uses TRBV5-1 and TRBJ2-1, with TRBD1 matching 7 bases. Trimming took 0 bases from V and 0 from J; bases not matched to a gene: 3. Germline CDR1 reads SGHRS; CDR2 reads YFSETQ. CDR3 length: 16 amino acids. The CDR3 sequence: CASSLAGTDSYNEQFF. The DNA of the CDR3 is TGCGCCAGCAGCTTGGCCGGGACAGACTCCTACAATGAGCAGTTCTTC.

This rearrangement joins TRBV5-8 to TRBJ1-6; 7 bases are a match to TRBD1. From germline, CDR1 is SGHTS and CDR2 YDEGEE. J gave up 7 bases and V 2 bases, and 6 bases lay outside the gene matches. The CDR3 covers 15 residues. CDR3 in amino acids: CASSFLTGANSPLHF. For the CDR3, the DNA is TGTGCCAGCAGCTTCCTCACAGGGGCAAATTCACCCCTCCACTTT.

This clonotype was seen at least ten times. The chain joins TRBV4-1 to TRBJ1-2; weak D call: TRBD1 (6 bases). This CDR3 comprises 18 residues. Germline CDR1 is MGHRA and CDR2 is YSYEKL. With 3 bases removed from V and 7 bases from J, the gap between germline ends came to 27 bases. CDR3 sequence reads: CASSHAGDIQYHWAGYTF. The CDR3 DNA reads TGCGCCAGCAGCCATGCGGGGGACATCCAGTATCATTGGGCTGGCTACACCTTC.

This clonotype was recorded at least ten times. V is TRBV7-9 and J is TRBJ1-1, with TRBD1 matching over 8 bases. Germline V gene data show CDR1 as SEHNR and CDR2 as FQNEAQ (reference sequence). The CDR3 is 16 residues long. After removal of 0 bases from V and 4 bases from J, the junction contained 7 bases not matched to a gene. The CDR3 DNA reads TGTGCCAGCAGCTTAGCGGCCGGGACAGGAGGCACTGAAGCTTTCTTT. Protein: CASSLAAGTGGTEAFF. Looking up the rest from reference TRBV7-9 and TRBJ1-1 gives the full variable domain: DTGVSQNPRHKITKRGQNVTFRCDPISEHNRLYWYRQTLGQGPEFLTYFQNEAQLEKSRLLSDRFSAERPKGSFSTLEIQRTEQGDSAMYLCASSLAAGTGGTEAFFGQGTRLTVV.

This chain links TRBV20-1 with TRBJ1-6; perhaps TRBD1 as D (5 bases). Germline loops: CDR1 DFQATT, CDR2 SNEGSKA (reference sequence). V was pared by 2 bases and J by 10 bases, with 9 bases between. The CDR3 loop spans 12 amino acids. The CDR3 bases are TGCAGTGCTAGAATAAGGGGCTCACCCCTCCACTTT. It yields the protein CSARIRGSPLHF.

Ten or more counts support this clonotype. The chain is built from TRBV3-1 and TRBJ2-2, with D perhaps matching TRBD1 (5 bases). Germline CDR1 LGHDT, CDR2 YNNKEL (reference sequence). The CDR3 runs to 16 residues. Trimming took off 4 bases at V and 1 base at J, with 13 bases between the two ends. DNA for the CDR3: TGTGCCAGCAGCCGGTCGACAGCTGGGAACACCGGGGAGCTGTTTTTT. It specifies CASSRSTAGNTGELFF.

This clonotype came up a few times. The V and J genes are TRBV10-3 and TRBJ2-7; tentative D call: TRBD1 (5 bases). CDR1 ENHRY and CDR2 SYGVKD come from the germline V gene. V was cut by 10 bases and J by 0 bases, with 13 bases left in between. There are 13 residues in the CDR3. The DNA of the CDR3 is TGTGCCACCAGCGCGGACAACTCCTACGAGCAGTACTTC. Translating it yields CATSADNSYEQYF.

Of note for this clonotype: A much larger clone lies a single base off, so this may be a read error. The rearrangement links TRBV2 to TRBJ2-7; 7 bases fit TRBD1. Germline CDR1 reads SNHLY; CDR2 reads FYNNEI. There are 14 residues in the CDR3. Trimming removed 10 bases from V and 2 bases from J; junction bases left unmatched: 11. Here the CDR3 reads CATGKDRNTYEQYF. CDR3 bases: TGTGCCACCGGGAAGGACAGGAATACCTACGAGCAGTACTTC.

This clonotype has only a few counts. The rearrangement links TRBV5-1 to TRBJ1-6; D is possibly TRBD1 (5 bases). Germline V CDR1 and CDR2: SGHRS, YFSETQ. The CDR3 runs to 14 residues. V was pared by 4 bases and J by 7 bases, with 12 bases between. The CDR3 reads CASSQDNPNSPLHF. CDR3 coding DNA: TGCGCCAGCAGCCAGGACAATCCCAATTCACCCCTCCACTTT.

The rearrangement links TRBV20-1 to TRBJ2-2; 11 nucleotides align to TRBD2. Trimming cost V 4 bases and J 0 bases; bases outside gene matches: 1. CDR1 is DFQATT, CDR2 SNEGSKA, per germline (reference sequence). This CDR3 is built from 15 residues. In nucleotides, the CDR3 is TGCAGTGCTAAACTAGCGGGGGCGAACACCGGGGAGCTGTTTTTT. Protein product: CSAKLAGANTGELFF.

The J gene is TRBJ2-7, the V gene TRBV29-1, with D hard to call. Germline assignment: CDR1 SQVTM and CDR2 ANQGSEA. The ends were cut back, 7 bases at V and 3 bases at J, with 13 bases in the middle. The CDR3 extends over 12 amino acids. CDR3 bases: TGCAGCGCTTCCATCACCCTCTACGAGCAGTACTTC. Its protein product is CSASITLYEQYF.

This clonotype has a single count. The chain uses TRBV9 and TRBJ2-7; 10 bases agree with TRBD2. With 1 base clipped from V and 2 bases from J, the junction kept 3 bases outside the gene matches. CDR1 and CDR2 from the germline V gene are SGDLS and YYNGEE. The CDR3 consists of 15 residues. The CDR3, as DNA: TGTGCCAGCAGCGTATCTAGCGGGGGCCCCTACGAGCAGTACTTC. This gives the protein CASSVSSGGPYEQYF.

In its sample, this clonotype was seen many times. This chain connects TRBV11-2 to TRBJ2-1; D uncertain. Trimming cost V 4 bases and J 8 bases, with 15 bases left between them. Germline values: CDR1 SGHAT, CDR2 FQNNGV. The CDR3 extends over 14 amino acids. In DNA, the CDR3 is TGTGCCAGCAGCTCCCCGATGAGGAGCTATGAGCAGTTCTTC. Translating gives CASSSPMRSYEQFF.

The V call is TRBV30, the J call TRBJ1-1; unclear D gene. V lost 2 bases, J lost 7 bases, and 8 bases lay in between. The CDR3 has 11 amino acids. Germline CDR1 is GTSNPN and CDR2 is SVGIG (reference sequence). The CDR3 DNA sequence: TGTGCCTGGAGTCCCCGGGTTGAAGCTTTCTTT. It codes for CAWSPRVEAFF.